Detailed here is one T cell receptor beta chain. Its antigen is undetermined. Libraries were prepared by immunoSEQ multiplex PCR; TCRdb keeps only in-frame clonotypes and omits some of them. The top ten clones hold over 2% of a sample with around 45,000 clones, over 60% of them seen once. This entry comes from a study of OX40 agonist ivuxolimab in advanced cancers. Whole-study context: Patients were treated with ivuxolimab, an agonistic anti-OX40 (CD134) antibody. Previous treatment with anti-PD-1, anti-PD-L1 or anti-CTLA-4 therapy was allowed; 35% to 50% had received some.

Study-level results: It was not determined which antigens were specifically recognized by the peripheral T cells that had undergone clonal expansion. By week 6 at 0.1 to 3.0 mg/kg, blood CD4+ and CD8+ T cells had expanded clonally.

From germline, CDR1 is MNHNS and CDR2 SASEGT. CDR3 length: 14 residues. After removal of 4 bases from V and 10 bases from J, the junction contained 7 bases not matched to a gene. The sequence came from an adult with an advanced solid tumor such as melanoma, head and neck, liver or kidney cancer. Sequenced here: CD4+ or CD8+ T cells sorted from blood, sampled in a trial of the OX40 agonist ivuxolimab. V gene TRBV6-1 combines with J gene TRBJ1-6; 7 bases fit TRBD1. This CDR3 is CASSGQGNISPLHF. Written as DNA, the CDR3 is TGTGCCAGCAGTGGACAGGGTAATATATCACCCCTCCACTTT.